What follows is one T cell receptor beta chain and its context. What it binds is not known. The record originates from a study of T cell repertoires in cytomegalovirus infection. TCRdb re-derived calls from the reads in MiXCR, one entry per CDR3 protein. The sample has some 940,000 distinct CDR3 sequences; 31% are singletons. The CDR3 runs 15 residues. CDR1 KGHSH and CDR2 LQKENI come from the germline V gene. V shed 6 bases and J 4 bases; nucleotides not matched to a gene: 8. This chain links TRBV18 with TRBJ1-3, with 8 bases fitting TRBD1. This sequence originates from a human donor in good health (CMV status not recorded). Some clones in this sample may be carry-over from other donors' samples. Sequences were derived from cultured CD8+ T cells from PBMCs, sampled from culture after CMV antigen stimulation. The CDR3 here is CASSPDRGLGNTIYF. The CDR3 DNA reads TGTGCCAGCTCGCCCGACAGGGGATTAGGAAACACCATATATTTT.